A single T cell receptor (beta chain) is shown here with its context. The sample is drawn from a study of technical replicates of blood from a handful of donors. TCRdb's copy holds only in-frame clones and misses some; the assay was immunoSEQ multiplex PCR. Of around 83,000 clones in the sample, around nine tenths were seen once. Germline V gene sequence: CDR1 SGHRS, CDR2 YFSETQ. V lost 2 bases to trimming and J lost 2 bases; unmatched junction nucleotides: 3. CDR3 length: 15 amino acids. This chain links TRBV5-1 with TRBJ2-3, with TRBD2 matching over 9 bases. The material sequenced was T cells isolated from PBMCs. This TCR was recovered from a human donor in good health. CDR3 nucleotides: TGCGCCAGCAGCTTACTAGCGGGTATCACAGATACGCAGTATTTT. Encoded protein: CASSLLAGITDTQYF.